These 27 T cell receptor beta chains were sequenced from one sample in a study of identifying expanded T cells in peripheral blood. Using immunoSEQ multiplex PCR, the repertoire was profiled, and TCRdb retains in-frame clones only, with some absent. The data show about 91,000 clones, with about nine tenths seen just once and 3.5% to 5% held by the top ten. Material: blood. Receptor source: a person aged 18 to 70 in good health.

This chain connects TRBV4-2 to TRBJ1-3; tentatively, D is TRBD1 (6 bases). CDR3 size: 17 residues. Trimming removed 4 bases from V and 0 bases from J, with 16 bases in between. CDR1 and CDR2 (germline): LGHNA, YNFKEQ. Here the CDR3 reads CASSPLVGHHSGNTIYF. CDR3 sequence (DNA): TGTGCCAGCAGCCCGCTGGTGGGACACCACTCTGGAAACACCATATATTTT.

The CDR3 DNA is TGTGCCAGCAGCTCTCGGGGGGGGACTAGCGGCAGATCCTACGAGCAGTACTTC. Its translation is CASSSRGGTSGRSYEQYF. V gene TRBV7-8 combines with J gene TRBJ2-7; TRBD2 matches 11 bases. This CDR3 contains 18 residues. With V trimmed by 4 bases and J by 1 base, 12 bases remained unmatched. Germline V gene sequence: CDR1 SGHVS, CDR2 FQNEAQ.

In this sample, this clone turned up once. V is TRBV13 and J is TRBJ1-1, with a possible D match to TRBD1 (5 bases). The germline V gene has CDR1 PRHDT and CDR2 FYEKMQ (reference sequence). This CDR3 region has 17 residues. V lost 0 bases to trimming and J lost 1 base, with 15 bases between them. This CDR3 reads CASSLGGWGSRNTEAFF. Written as DNA, the CDR3 is TGTGCCAGCAGCTTAGGAGGCTGGGGGTCGCGGAACACTGAAGCTTTCTTT.

The chain carries TRBV21-1 and TRBJ2-1; the table's D gene call, TRBD1, was not cross checked with the DNA. TRBV21-1 constitutes a pseudogene. This CDR3 spans 18 amino acids. The CDR3 sequence is CASSKVGLWAGSYNEQFF. DNA of the CDR3: TGTGCCAGCAGCAAAGTAGGTCTTTGGGCAGGTTCCTACAATGAGCAGTTCTTC.

The V call is TRBV29-1, the J call TRBJ1-2, with no clear D. The CDR3 is 12 residues long. V was pared by 3 bases and J by 1 base, with 6 bases between. Per the germline V gene, CDR1 is SQVTM and CDR2 is ANQGSEA. CDR3 residues: CSVDKNNYGYTF. The CDR3 DNA reads as TGCAGCGTTGACAAAAATAACTATGGCTACACCTTC.

The chain combines TRBV2 with TRBJ1-1, with D perhaps matching TRBD1 (6 bases). The germline gives CDR1 SNHLY, CDR2 FYNNEI. Trimming cost V 10 bases and J 1 base, with 10 bases left between them. The CDR3 sequence is 12 residues long. The CDR3 nucleotides read TGTGCCATCGGGACAAAGAACACTGAAGCTTTCTTT. It is translated as CAIGTKNTEAFF.

V and J are TRBV6-5 and TRBJ2-1; D gene uncertain. The ends were cut back, 7 bases at V and 9 bases at J, with 13 bases in the middle. The CDR3 sequence is 12 residues long. Germline values: CDR1 MNHEY, CDR2 SVGAGI. In DNA form, the CDR3 reads TGTGCCAGCATTGGTGGACCGGGTGAGCAGTTCTTC. The encoded protein is CASIGGPGEQFF.

The chain links TRBV5-4 to TRBJ2-5; TRBD1 matches 7 bases. The CDR3 sequence is 15 residues long. Germline V gene lookup returns CDR1 SGHNT and CDR2 YYREEE (reference sequence). Trimming cost V 0 bases and J 5 bases; bases outside gene matches: 7. Here the CDR3 DNA reads TGTGCCAGCAGCTTGGAAGGTACAGGGGAGGAGACCCAGTACTTC. This translates into CASSLEGTGEETQYF.

This chain uses TRBV4-1 with TRBJ2-3; either TRBD1 or TRBD2 may fit D (6 bases each). Trimming took 4 bases from V and 2 from J, leaving 16 bases between them. Germline CDR1 reads MGHRA; CDR2 reads YSYEKL. The CDR3 extends over 16 amino acids. CDR3 DNA sequence: TGCGCCAGCAGCCTCCGGGAGCAGGGGTACACAGATACGCAGTATTTT. As protein: CASSLREQGYTDTQYF.

The chain is built from TRBV14 and TRBJ2-7; D may correspond to TRBD1 or TRBD2 (6 bases each). With 1 base removed from V and 1 base from J, the gap between germline ends came to 11 bases. The CDR3 extends over 15 amino acids. Per germline, CDR1 SGHDN and CDR2 FVKESK. CDR3 DNA sequence: TGTGCCAGCAGCCAAGGAGGGGGGAAGTCCTACGAGCAGTACTTC. The encoded protein is CASSQGGGKSYEQYF.

V gene TRBV7-9 combines with J gene TRBJ1-2, with D possibly matching TRBD1 (5 bases). The CDR3 contains 13 residues. V lost 5 bases and J lost 6, with 13 bases in between. Per germline, CDR1 SEHNR and CDR2 FQNEAQ (reference sequence). The CDR3 spells CASSLRASNGYTF. CDR3 DNA sequence: TGTGCCAGCAGCCTCAGGGCCTCAAATGGCTACACCTTC.

The rearrangement uses TRBV7-8 and TRBJ1-5; D unresolved. Germline V gene lookup returns CDR1 SGHVS and CDR2 FQNEAQ. V dropped 6 bases and J dropped 0 bases, with 6 bases sitting between them. The CDR3 loop spans 13 amino acids. CDR3 DNA sequence: TGTGCCAGCAGTTATGATAGCAATCAGCCCCAGCATTTT. It is translated as CASSYDSNQPQHF. The whole variable domain, remainder taken from reference TRBV7-8 and TRBJ1-5, is GAGVSQSPRYKVAKRGQDVALRCDPISGHVSLFWYQQALGQGPEFLTYFQNEAQLDKSGLPSDRFFAERPEGSVSTLKIQRTQQEDSAVYLCASSYDSNQPQHFGDGTRLSIL.

The chain has TRBV30 and TRBJ1-6; D is uncertain. Germline V gives CDR1 GTSNPN, CDR2 SVGIG (reference sequence). The CDR3 extends over 14 amino acids. The V and J ends lost 3 bases and 8 bases respectively, with 14 bases between them. CDR3 nucleotide sequence: TGTGCCTGGAGCGCAGTGGTGAGGGATTCACCCCTCCACTTT. This encodes CAWSAVVRDSPLHF. Looking up the rest from reference TRBV30 and TRBJ1-6 gives the full variable domain: SQTIHQWPATLVQPVGSPLSLECTVEGTSNPNLYWYRQAAGRGLQLLFYSVGIGQISSEVPQNLSASRPQDRQFILSSKKLLLSDSGFYLCAWSAVVRDSPLHFGNGTRLTVT.

This chain uses TRBV6-1 with TRBJ2-7; D not resolved. The CDR3 totals 13 residues. CDR1 is MNHNS, CDR2 SASEGT, per germline. V lost 4 bases to trimming and J lost 2 bases, with 9 bases between them. CDR3 protein: CASSVSKAYEQYF. Here the CDR3 DNA reads TGTGCCAGCAGTGTAAGCAAGGCCTACGAGCAGTACTTC.

The CDR3 protein is CAISRETYEQYF. CDR3 sequence (DNA): TGTGCCATCAGCAGGGAGACCTACGAGCAGTACTTC. The V and J genes are TRBV10-3 and TRBJ2-7; either TRBD1 or TRBD2 may supply D (5 bases each). The CDR3 consists of 12 residues. CDR1 and CDR2 (germline): ENHRY, SYGVKD. The V end was cut by 6 bases, the J end by 2 bases, with 8 bases between.

The CDR3 loop is CASSLEGRGTEAFF. As DNA, the CDR3 is TGCGCCAGCAGCTTGGAGGGAAGGGGCACTGAAGCTTTCTTT. The V call is TRBV5-1, the J call TRBJ1-1, with D possibly matching TRBD1 (5 bases). Germline assignment: CDR1 SGHRS and CDR2 YFSETQ. The CDR3 contains 14 residues. V lost 0 bases, J lost 4 bases, and 10 bases lay in between.

V usage is TRBV5-1 and J usage is TRBJ2-5; possible D gene TRBD2, 5 bases. The J call may be in error: the DNA end matches TRBJ2-7 better. The CDR3 has 13 amino acids. Germline CDR1 and CDR2: SGHRS and YFSETQ. The CDR3 nucleotides are TGCGCCAGCTCGGTGGAAGCGGCCTACGAGCAGTACTTC. This sequence encodes CASSVEAAYEQYF.

This clone showed up just a few times. The V gene is TRBV19, the J gene TRBJ1-2; 9 bases agree with TRBD1. From germline, CDR1 is LNHDA and CDR2 SQIVND (reference sequence). V trimming: 10 bases; J trimming: 2 bases; junction bases outside the gene matches: 14. The CDR3 length is 16 residues. The CDR3 protein is CATTRASGTGNYGYTF. The CDR3, as DNA: TGTGCCACAACACGGGCCTCCGGGACAGGGAACTATGGCTACACCTTC.

The V call is TRBV5-6, the J call TRBJ2-7; D unresolved. The CDR3 is 13 residues long. Germline-derived CDR1 and CDR2 are SGHDT and YYEEEE. V was trimmed by 1 base and J by 3 bases, leaving 8 bases between them. The CDR3 DNA sequence: TGTGCCAGCAGCTTGTCCCAGAACTACGAGCAGTACTTC. It translates to CASSLSQNYEQYF.

V is TRBV7-3 and J is TRBJ1-2; D unclear. V dropped 1 base and J dropped 6 bases, with 9 bases sitting between them. This CDR3 is built from 13 residues. Per the germline V gene, CDR1 is SGHTA and CDR2 is FQGTGA. CDR3 in amino acids: CASSLMVGDGYTF. The CDR3 nucleotides read TGTGCCAGCAGCTTAATGGTCGGGGATGGCTACACCTTC.

This chain links TRBV7-2 with TRBJ2-7; D is uncertain. Germline V gene data show CDR1 as SGHTA and CDR2 as FQGNSA. V was shortened by 5 bases and J by 0 bases, with 5 bases between the two germline ends. CDR3 length: 12 residues. This chain's CDR3 is CASSLSSYEQYF. The CDR3 nucleotides read TGTGCCAGCAGCCTGAGCTCCTACGAGCAGTACTTC. Using reference TRBV7-2 and TRBJ2-7 for the parts outside the CDR3, the full variable domain is GAGVSQSPSNKVTEKGKDVELRCDPISGHTALYWYRQSLGQGLEFLIYFQGNSAPDKSGLPSDRFSAERTGGSVSTLTIQRTQQEDSAVYLCASSLSSYEQYFGPGTRLTVT.

The chain links TRBV6-5 to TRBJ1-1, with 7 bases that match TRBD1. Unmatched junction bases numbered 6, after V lost 2 bases and J lost 3 bases. The CDR3 has 15 residues. Germline lookup yields CDR1 MNHEY and CDR2 SVGAGI. CDR3 nucleotides: TGTGCCAGCAGTTACCGACAGGGATCTTACACTGAAGCTTTCTTT. This gives the protein CASSYRQGSYTEAFF.

This clone was recorded only once. The rearrangement joins TRBV5-1 to TRBJ2-2, with no clear D. Trimming cost V 4 bases and J 6 bases, with 7 bases left between them. The germline CDR1 and CDR2 sequences are SGHRS and YFSETQ. CDR3 length: 12 amino acids. CDR3 amino acids: CASSPAPGELFF. The CDR3 nucleotides are TGCGCCAGCAGCCCGGCCCCCGGGGAGCTGTTTTTT.

The V gene is TRBV10-3, the J gene TRBJ2-2, with 7 bases fitting TRBD1. Trimming removed 10 bases from V and 0 bases from J; junction bases left unmatched: 11. The germline V gene has CDR1 ENHRY and CDR2 SYGVKD. The CDR3 has 16 residues. DNA for the CDR3: TGTGCCAACCTACGACAGGGTGCATCGAACACCGGGGAGCTGTTTTTT. Translated: CANLRQGASNTGELFF.

This chain links TRBV6-1 with TRBJ2-7; D call uncertain. The V gene lost 7 bases and the J gene lost 6 bases, with 10 bases spanning the gap. Germline V gene data show CDR1 as MNHNS and CDR2 as SASEGT. The CDR3 runs 11 residues. The CDR3 DNA reads as TGTGCCAGCATTTTAGGGTCCGAGCAGTACTTC. Protein: CASILGSEQYF.

This clone was observed a single time. The chain combines TRBV5-1 with TRBJ1-1; the match to TRBD1 covers 9 bases. Germline values: CDR1 SGHRS, CDR2 YFSETQ. The CDR3 covers 15 residues. Trimming at V came to 5 bases and at J to 1 base, leaving 6 bases not matched to a gene. CDR3 loop: CASRQGAVGNTEAFF. The CDR3 bases are TGCGCCAGCAGACAGGGGGCGGTGGGGAACACTGAAGCTTTCTTT.

The chain uses TRBV18 and TRBJ2-5, with TRBD1 identical over 7 bases. The CDR3 contains 18 residues. The J segment lost 5 bases and the V segment lost 1 base, leaving 16 bases of the junction unmatched. Germline CDR1 KGHSH, CDR2 LQKENI. CDR3 loop: CASSPRGLGQIRGETQYF. The CDR3 DNA reads as TGTGCCAGCTCACCACGTGGGCTGGGACAGATCCGAGGGGAGACCCAGTACTTC.